This TCR beta chain derives from a study of blood T cell repertoires in COVID-19. All recovered Cohort 3 donors got two negative PCRs, got clearance, or saw symptom resolution. Generated by immunoSEQ multiplex PCR, the TCRdb table keeps only in-frame clones and is missing some. Among 320,000 or so clones listed, over 80% were seen once. The CDR3 totals 15 residues. V was trimmed by 4 bases and J by 2 bases, leaving 14 bases between them. In germline, CDR1 is SGHTA, CDR2 FQGNSA. The chain employs TRBV7-2 and TRBJ2-5; no firm D call. The material sequenced was PBMCs or T cells enriched from blood (not recorded which). This receptor was taken from a man aged 25-40 years who had recovered from COVID-19. CDR3 loop: CASSWPQTTQETQYF. In nucleotides, the CDR3 is TGTGCCAGCAGCTGGCCGCAGACGACACAAGAGACCCAGTACTTC.